The next 6 T cell receptor beta chains were all read from a single sample in a study of T cell clonality in common variable immunodeficiency (dated by TCRdb to the mid-2010s). Library preparation employed the immunoSEQ multiplex PCR assay. TCRdb's version of the immuneACCESS table is confined to in-frame rearrangements and falls short of the full clone set. An unresolved V gene accounts for under half of the shortfall where checked; the remainder is of unknown origin. This sample shows under 45,000 clones, and none of them turns up only once. The top ten clones comprise approximately 3.6% of the sample. The specimen was peripheral blood mononuclear cells. The receptor set was obtained from a person aged 18-70 years in good health.

At least ten counts were recorded for this clone. The CDR3 spells CSASSRGLAGAGSSYNEQFF. The CDR3 DNA, read in part, is TGCAGTGCTAGTAGTCGGGGACTAGCGGGAGCGGGGAGCTCCTACAATGAG. V gene TRBV20-1 combines with J gene TRBJ2-1; 14 bases agree with TRBD2. The observed sequence ends 3 residues before the CDR3 terminus, with the missing tail filled in from the germline J gene. The junction had 13 bases not matched to a gene; V was cut back by 3 bases and J by 0 bases. The CDR3 runs 20 residues. Germline V gene sequence: CDR1 DFQATT, CDR2 SNEGSKA (reference sequence).

This clone appeared many times. The read terminates 3 residues before the CDR3 end, so the remaining end is supplied by the germline J gene. The chain employs TRBV28 and TRBJ2-5; 9 bases are shared with TRBD1. V dropped 3 bases and J dropped 5; count of bases not matched to a gene: 7. CDR3 size: 15 residues. Germline values: CDR1 MDHEN, CDR2 SYDVKM. CDR3 DNA, as far as it was read: TGTGCCAGCAGTTTGCTGGGACAGGGAACCGAGACC. As protein: CASSLLGQGTET. The complete CDR3 reads CASSLLGQGTETQYF.

In this sample, this clone turned up many times. The read is 3 residues too short to cover the CDR3 end, so that end is filled in from the germline J gene. The V and J genes are TRBV20-1 and TRBJ2-3, with 8 bases that match TRBD2. The CDR3 has 14 amino acids. Looked up from germline, CDR1 is DFQATT and CDR2 is SNEGSKA (reference sequence). With V trimmed by 8 bases and J by 0 bases, 7 bases remained unmatched. CDR3 DNA, as far as it was read: TGCAGTCTAACTAGCGGAGCTAGCACAGATACG. It translates to CSLTSGASTDT. The CDR3 reads in full as CSLTSGASTDTQYF.

This clone was picked up a small number of times. Since a much larger clone is just one base distant, this may be a read error. The CDR3 goes on 3 residues after the read ends, and that part is filled in from the germline J gene. The rearrangement uses TRBV19 and TRBJ2-2; perhaps TRBD1 as D (7 bases). The length of the CDR3 is 15 residues. CDR1 is LNHDA and CDR2 is SQIVND in the germline V gene (reference sequence). The CDR3 DNA, read in part, is TGTGCCAGTAGTTTGGAGGGGACAGCCATCGAAAAG. Translated, it gives CASSLEGTAIEK. The whole CDR3 region reads CASSLEGTAIEKLFF.

This clone was detected ten times or more. The read halts 3 residues ahead of the CDR3 end, with the missing end drawn from the germline J gene. This chain connects TRBV7-8 to TRBJ1-4, with D unclear. V gave up 4 bases and J gave up 6 bases, with 15 bases separating them. The CDR3 has 15 amino acids. Germline CDR1 reads SGHVS; CDR2 reads FQNEAQ. Partial CDR3 DNA: TGTGCCAGCAGCTCGAGCATAATACTCGATGAAAAA. Translating gives CASSSSIILDEK. From start to end, the CDR3 is CASSSSIILDEKLFF.

Regarding this clone: The CDR3 is cut off 3 residues early in the read; its end comes from the germline J gene. V is TRBV20-1 and J is TRBJ1-1, with a possible D match to TRBD1 (5 bases). The CDR3 covers 11 residues. CDR1 is DFQATT, CDR2 SNEGSKA, per germline (reference sequence). This CDR3 is CSARDQQAAFF. Partial CDR3 DNA: TGCAGTGCTAGAGATCAACAGGCC.